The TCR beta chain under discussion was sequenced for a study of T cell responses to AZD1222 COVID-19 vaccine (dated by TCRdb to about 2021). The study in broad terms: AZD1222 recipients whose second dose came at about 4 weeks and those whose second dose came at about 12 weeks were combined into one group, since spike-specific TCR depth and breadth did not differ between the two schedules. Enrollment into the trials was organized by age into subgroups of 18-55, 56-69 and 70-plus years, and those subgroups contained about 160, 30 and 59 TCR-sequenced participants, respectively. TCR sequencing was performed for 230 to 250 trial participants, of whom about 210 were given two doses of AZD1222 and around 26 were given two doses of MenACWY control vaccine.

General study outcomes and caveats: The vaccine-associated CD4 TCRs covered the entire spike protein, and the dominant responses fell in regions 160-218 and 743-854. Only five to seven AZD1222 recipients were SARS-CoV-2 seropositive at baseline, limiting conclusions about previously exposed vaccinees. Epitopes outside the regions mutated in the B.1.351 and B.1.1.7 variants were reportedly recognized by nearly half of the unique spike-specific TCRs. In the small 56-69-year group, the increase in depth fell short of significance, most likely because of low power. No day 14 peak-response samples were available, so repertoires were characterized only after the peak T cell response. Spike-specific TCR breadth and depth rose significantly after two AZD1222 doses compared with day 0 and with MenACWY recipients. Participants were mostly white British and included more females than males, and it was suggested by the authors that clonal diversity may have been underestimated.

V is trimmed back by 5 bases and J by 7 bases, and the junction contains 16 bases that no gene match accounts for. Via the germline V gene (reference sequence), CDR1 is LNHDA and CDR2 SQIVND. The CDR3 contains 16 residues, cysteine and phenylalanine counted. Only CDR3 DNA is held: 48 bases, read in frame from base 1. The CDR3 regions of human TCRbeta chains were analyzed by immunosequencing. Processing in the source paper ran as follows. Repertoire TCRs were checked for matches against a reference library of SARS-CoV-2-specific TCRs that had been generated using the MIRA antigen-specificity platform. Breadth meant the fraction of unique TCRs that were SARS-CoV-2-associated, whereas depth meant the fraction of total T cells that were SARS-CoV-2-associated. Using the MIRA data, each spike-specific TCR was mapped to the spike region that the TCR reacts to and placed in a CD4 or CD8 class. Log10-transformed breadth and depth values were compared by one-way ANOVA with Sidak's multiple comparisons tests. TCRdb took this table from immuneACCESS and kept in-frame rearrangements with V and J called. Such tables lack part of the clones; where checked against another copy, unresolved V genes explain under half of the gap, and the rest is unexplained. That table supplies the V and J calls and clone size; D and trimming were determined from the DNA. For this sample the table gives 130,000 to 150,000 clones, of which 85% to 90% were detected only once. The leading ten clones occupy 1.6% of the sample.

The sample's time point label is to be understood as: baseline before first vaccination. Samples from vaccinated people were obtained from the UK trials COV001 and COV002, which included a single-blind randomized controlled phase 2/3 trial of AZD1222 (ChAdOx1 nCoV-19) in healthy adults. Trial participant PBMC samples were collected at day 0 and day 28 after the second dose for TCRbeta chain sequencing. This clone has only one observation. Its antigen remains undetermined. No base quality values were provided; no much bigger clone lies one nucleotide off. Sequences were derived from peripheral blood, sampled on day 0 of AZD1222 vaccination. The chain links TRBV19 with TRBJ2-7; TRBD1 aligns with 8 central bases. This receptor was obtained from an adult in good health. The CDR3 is CASSPSAGTGGWEQYF. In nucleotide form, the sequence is TGTGCCAGTAGTCCCTCAGCCGGGACAGGAGGGTGGGAGCAGTACTTC.